The rows below give T cell receptor beta chains drawn from one sample of a study of Graves' ophthalmopathy and Graves' hyperthyroidism. TCRdb reprocessed the multiplex PCR reads via MiXCR and lists one record per CDR3 protein. Found here are about 230,000 distinct CDR3 sequences, 45% of them singletons; the top ten hold roughly half. The sample was peripheral blood. The receptor source for this set is an adult man with Graves' ophthalmopathy. The CDR3 runs from the conserved cysteine through the conserved F or W. D genes are given only for firm matches. Some rows mark clone size as missing; the rest say once, few, many or name a class of expanded clone.

v_gene: TRBV11-2
d_gene: TRBD1
abundance: -
j_gene: TRBJ2-7
CDR3nt: TGTGCCAGCTCACCAGAGGCAGGGGGATACGAGCAGTACTTC
CDR3aa: CASSPEAGGYEQYF

v_gene: TRBV2
d_gene: -
abundance: -
j_gene: TRBJ2-2
CDR3nt: TGTGCCAGCATCGGACTCACGAACACCGGGGAGCTGTTTTTT
CDR3aa: CASIGLTNTGELFF

v_gene: TRBV6-5
d_gene: -
abundance: few
j_gene: TRBJ1-1
CDR3nt: TGTGCCAGCAGTCCCACGGACAGCTTTGAAGCTTTCTTT
CDR3aa: CASSPTDSFEAFF

v_gene: TRBV7-2
d_gene: TRBD2
abundance: few
j_gene: TRBJ2-5
CDR3nt: TGTGCCAGCAGCTCAACTAGCGGGGTACGAGAGACCCAGTACTTC
CDR3aa: CASSSTSGVRETQYF

v_gene: TRBV7-6
d_gene: TRBD1
abundance: -
j_gene: TRBJ2-7
CDR3nt: TGTGCCAGCAGAGTGGGGACAGGGCCCGCCGGCGAGCGGTACTTC
CDR3aa: CASRVGTGPAGERYF

v_gene: TRBV19
d_gene: TRBD2
abundance: few
j_gene: TRBJ2-7
CDR3nt: TGTGCCAGTACCCACGCTCGACCGGGACTAGCGGGAGGTGGGTACGAGCAGTACTTC
CDR3aa: CASTHARPGLAGGGYEQYF

v_gene: TRBV19
d_gene: -
abundance: few
j_gene: TRBJ2-7
CDR3nt: TGTGCCAGTAGTATCGACACCTCCTACGAGCAGTACTTC
CDR3aa: CASSIDTSYEQYF

v_gene: TRBV7-9
d_gene: -
abundance: -
j_gene: TRBJ2-2
CDR3nt: TGTGCCAGCAGCGCAGAGAACACCGGGGAGCTGTTTTTT
CDR3aa: CASSAENTGELFF

v_gene: TRBV20-1
d_gene: -
abundance: few
j_gene: TRBJ1-4
CDR3nt: TGCAGTGCTAGCAAGCCGGAGTTACCTGCAACTAATGAAAAACTGTTTTTT
CDR3aa: CSASKPELPATNEKLFF

v_gene: TRBV15
d_gene: -
abundance: -
j_gene: TRBJ2-5
CDR3nt: TGTGCCACCAGCAAAGATCTCAGCGGGACAAGACAAGAGACCCAGTACTTC
CDR3aa: CATSKDLSGTRQETQYF

v_gene: TRBV9
d_gene: -
abundance: few
j_gene: TRBJ1-2
CDR3nt: TGTGCCAGCAGCGCCCAATTTCAGGGCGGCTACACCTTC
CDR3aa: CASSAQFQGGYTF

v_gene: TRBV19
d_gene: TRBD2
abundance: -
j_gene: TRBJ2-7
CDR3nt: TGTGCCTGTGGAGCGGGGAACTACGAGCAGTACTTC
CDR3aa: CACGAGNYEQYF

v_gene: TRBV29-1
d_gene: -
abundance: many
j_gene: TRBJ2-5
CDR3nt: TGCAGCGTTGATTCCCTACAAGAGACCCAGTACTTC
CDR3aa: CSVDSLQETQYF

v_gene: TRBV9
d_gene: TRBD1
abundance: few
j_gene: TRBJ1-6
CDR3nt: TGTGCCAGCAGCGTATCCGGGACAGGGAATTCACCCCTCCACTTT
CDR3aa: CASSVSGTGNSPLHF

v_gene: TRBV4-1
d_gene: -
abundance: few
j_gene: TRBJ2-5
CDR3nt: TGCGCCAGCAGCCAAGCGGAGGAGACCCAGTACTTC
CDR3aa: CASSQAEETQYF

v_gene: TRBV2
d_gene: -
abundance: -
j_gene: TRBJ2-2
CDR3nt: TGTGCCAGCAGCCCCTGGAGGACCGGGGAGCTGTTTTTT
CDR3aa: CASSPWRTGELFF

v_gene: TRBV10-2
d_gene: -
abundance: many
j_gene: TRBJ1-2
CDR3nt: TGCGCCAGCAGTGAGGCAGGGACGGGCTACACCTTC
CDR3aa: CASSEAGTGYTF

v_gene: TRBV5-1
d_gene: -
abundance: -
j_gene: TRBJ1-1
CDR3nt: TGCGCCAGCAGCGTACCACAGGGGAACACTGAAGCTTTCTTT
CDR3aa: CASSVPQGNTEAFF